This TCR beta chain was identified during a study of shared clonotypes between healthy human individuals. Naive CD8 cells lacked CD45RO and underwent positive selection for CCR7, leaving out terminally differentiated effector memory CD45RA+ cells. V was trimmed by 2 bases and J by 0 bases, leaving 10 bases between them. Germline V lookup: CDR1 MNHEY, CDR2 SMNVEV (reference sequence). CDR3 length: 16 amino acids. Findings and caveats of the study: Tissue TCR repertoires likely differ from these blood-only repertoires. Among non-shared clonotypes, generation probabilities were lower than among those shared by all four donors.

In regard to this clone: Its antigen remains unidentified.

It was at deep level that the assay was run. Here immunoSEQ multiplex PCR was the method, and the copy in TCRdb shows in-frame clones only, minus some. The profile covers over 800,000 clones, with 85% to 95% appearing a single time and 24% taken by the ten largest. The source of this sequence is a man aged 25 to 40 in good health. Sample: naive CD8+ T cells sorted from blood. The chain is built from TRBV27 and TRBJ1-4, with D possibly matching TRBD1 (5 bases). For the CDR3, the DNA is TGTGCCAGCAGTTTAAACGGGGCTTCAACTAATGAAAAACTGTTTTTT. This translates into CASSLNGASTNEKLFF.